The present entry profiles one T cell receptor beta chain with its context. Its antigen is undetermined. These data come from a study of shared clonotypes between healthy human individuals. CD45RO-negative, CCR7-selected cells formed the naive CD8 fraction, which excluded terminally differentiated effector memory CD45RA+ cells. None of the donors, who were healthy HIV-negative adults, had recently had acute infections or vaccinations. Per the germline V gene, CDR1 is MDHEN and CDR2 is SYDVKM. V was clipped by 5 bases and J by 3 bases, with 13 bases between them. CDR3 length equals 14 residues. The run depth of the assay was deep. Measured with immunoSEQ multiplex PCR; TCRdb has only the in-frame clones, and not every one. This sample carries 2 million to 2.5 million clones, about 95% of them seen once, and the ten largest clones take about 1.1%. Study results and limitations: Genetic and exposure-history diversity was limited by the few donors.

The V call is TRBV28, the J call TRBJ2-5; a possible D gene is TRBD2 (6 bases). Sequencing was performed on naive CD8+ T cells sorted from blood. This sequence was found in a man between 18 and 29 years old in good health. The CDR3 DNA reads as TGTGCCAGCAGTGACCTAGCGTTCGAAGAGACCCAGTACTTC. Its protein product is CASSDLAFEETQYF.